This TCR beta chain was profiled in a study of T cells in Graves' hyperthyroidism and ophthalmopathy. About the study: Staff took peripheral blood when the initial diagnosis was made, before any treatment began.

There were TCR beta CDR3 regions amplified from RNA transcripts. Primed by the HTBI set, a first-round RT-PCR was run on the TCR CDR3. TCRdb analysed the multiplex PCR reads with MiXCR anew, one entry per CDR3 protein. The sample lists about 620,000 distinct CDR3 sequences, 16% occurring once. Over 18 months, lack of ophthalmopathy progression marked Graves' hyperthyroidism as stable. Participants, patients aged 18 to 65, had newly diagnosed hyperthyroidism with a duration under 2 months. 10 ml fresh peripheral blood yielded the PBMCs. With 5 bases removed from V and 4 bases from J, the gap between germline ends came to 16 bases. The CDR3 is 15 amino acids. Germline CDR1 reads KGHDR; CDR2 reads SFDVKD. This clonotype has ten or more counts.

The V gene is TRBV24-1, the J gene TRBJ2-5; tentative D call: TRBD1 (7 bases). The sample was blood. The TCR originated in a woman aged 25 to 39 with Graves' hyperthyroidism. The CDR3 coding sequence is TGTGCCACCAGTGGCATCGGAGGGGGCGGAGAGACCCAGTACTTC. This translates into CATSGIGGGGETQYF.